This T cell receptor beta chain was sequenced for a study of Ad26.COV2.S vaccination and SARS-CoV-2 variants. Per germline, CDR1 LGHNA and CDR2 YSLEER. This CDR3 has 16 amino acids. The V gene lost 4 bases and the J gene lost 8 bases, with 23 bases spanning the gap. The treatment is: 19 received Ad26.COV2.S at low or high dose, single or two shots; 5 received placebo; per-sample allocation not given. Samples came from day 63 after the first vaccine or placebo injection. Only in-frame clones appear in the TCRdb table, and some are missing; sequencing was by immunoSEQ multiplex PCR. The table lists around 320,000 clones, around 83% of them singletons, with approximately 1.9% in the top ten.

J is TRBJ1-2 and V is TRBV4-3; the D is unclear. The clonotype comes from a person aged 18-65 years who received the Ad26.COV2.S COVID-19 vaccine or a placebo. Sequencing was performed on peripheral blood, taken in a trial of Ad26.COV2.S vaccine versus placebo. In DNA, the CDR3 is TGCGCCAGCAGCCCCGCACACGGCGGAAACTTGGGAGGCTACACCTTC. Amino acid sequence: CASSPAHGGNLGGYTF.